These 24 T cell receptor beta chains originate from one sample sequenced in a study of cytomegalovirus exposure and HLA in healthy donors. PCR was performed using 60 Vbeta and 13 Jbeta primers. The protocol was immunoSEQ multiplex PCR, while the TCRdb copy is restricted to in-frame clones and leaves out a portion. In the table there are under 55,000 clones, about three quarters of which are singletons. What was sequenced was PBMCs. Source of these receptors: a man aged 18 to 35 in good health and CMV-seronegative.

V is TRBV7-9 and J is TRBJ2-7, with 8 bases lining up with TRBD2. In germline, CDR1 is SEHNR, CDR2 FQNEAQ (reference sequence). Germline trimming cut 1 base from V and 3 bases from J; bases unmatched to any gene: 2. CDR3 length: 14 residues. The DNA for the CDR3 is TGTGCCAGCAGCTTAGACGGGACTAGCTACGAGCAGTACTTC. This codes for CASSLDGTSYEQYF.

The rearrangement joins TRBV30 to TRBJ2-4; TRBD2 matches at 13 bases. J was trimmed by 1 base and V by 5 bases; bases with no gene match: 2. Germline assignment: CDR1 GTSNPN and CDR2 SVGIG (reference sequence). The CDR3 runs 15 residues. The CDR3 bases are TGTGCCTGGGGACTAGCGGGAGCGGCCAAAAACATTCAGTACTTC. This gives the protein CAWGLAGAAKNIQYF.

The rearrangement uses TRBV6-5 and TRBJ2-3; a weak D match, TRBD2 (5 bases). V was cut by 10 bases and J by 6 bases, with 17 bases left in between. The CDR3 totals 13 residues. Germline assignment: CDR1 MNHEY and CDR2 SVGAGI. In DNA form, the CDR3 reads TGTGCCATTAGTCCGGAGGATGGGGATACGCAGTATTTT. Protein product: CAISPEDGDTQYF.

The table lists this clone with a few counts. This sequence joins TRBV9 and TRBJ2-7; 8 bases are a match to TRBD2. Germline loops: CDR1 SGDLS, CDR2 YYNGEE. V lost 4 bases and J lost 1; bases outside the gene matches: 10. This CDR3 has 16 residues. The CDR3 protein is CASSPSGRALSYEQYF. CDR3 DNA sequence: TGTGCCAGCAGCCCAAGCGGGAGAGCCCTATCCTACGAGCAGTACTTC.

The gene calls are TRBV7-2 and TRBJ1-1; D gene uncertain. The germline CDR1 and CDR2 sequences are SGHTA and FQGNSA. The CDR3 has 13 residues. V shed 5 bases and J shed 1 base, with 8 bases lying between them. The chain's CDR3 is CASSRTANTEAFF. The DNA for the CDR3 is TGTGCCAGCAGCCGTACAGCGAACACTGAAGCTTTCTTT.

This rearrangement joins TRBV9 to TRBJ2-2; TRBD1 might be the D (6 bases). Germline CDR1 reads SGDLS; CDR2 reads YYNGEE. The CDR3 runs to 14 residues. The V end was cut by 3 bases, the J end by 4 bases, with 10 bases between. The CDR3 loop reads CASSEGQLTGELFF. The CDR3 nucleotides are TGTGCCAGCAGCGAGGGACAACTCACCGGGGAGCTGTTTTTT. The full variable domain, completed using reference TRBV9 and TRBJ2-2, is DSGVTQTPKHLITATGQRVTLRCSPRSGDLSVYWYQQSLDQGLQFLIQYYNGEERAKGNILERFSAQQFPDLHSELNLSSLELGDSALYFCASSEGQLTGELFFGEGSRLTVL.

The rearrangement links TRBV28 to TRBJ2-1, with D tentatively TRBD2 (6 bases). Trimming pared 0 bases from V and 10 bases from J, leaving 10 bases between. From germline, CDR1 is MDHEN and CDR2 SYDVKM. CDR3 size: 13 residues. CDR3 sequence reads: CASSLWEGNEQFF. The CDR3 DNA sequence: TGTGCCAGCAGTTTATGGGAGGGTAACGAGCAGTTCTTC. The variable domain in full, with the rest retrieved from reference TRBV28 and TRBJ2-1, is DVKVTQSSRYLVKRTGEKVFLECVQDMDHENMFWYRQDPGLGLRLIYFSYDVKMKEKGDIPEGYSVSREKKERFSLILESASTNQTSMYLCASSLWEGNEQFFGPGTRLTVL.

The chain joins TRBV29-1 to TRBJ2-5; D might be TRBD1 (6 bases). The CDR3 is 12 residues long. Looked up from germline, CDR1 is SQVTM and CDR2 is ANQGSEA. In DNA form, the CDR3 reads TGCTCCACCTCAAGGGGGCAAGAGACCCAGTACTTC. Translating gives CSTSRGQETQYF.

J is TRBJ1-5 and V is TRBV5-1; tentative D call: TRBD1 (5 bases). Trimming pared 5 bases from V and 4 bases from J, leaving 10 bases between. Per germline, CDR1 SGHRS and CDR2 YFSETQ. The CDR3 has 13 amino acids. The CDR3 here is CASSRQPNQPQHF. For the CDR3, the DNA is TGCGCCAGCAGTCGACAGCCTAATCAGCCCCAGCATTTT.

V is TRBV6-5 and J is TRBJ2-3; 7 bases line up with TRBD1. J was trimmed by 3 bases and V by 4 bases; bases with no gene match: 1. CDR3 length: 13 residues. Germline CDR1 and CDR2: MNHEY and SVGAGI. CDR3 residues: CASSWDSTDTQYF. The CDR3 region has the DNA TGTGCCAGCAGTTGGGACAGTACAGATACGCAGTATTTT.

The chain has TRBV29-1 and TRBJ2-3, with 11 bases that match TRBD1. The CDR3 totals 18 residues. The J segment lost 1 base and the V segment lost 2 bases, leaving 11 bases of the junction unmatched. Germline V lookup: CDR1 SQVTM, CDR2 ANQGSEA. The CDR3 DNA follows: TGCAGCGTTGAATACTTTCGGACAGGGGGCTCGGGCACAGATACGCAGTATTTT. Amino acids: CSVEYFRTGGSGTDTQYF.

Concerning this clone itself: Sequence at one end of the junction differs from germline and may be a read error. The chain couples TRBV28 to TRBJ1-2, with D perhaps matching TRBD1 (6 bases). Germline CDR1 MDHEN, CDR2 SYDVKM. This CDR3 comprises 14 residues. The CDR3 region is CASRATGSNFGYTF. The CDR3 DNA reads TGTGCCAGCAGGGCCACAGGGTCTAACTTTGGCTACACCTTC.

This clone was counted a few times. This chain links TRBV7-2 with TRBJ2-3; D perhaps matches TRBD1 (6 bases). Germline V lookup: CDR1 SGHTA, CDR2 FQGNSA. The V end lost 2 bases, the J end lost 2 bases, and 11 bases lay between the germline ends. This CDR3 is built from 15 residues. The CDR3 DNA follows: TGTGCCAGCAGCTTAATAGGGGGTTTCACAGATACGCAGTATTTT. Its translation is CASSLIGGFTDTQYF.

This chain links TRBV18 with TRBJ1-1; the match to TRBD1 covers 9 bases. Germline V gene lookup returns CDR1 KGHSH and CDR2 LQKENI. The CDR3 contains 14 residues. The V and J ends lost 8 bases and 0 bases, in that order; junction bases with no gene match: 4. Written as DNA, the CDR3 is TGTGCCAGCCGGGGGACAGGGATGAACACTGAAGCTTTCTTT. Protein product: CASRGTGMNTEAFF.

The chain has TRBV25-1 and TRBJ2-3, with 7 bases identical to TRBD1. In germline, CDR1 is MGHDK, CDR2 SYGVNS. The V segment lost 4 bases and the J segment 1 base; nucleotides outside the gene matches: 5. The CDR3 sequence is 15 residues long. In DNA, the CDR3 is TGTGCCAGCAGTGTTCGGGACAGACGCACAGATACGCAGTATTTT. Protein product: CASSVRDRRTDTQYF.

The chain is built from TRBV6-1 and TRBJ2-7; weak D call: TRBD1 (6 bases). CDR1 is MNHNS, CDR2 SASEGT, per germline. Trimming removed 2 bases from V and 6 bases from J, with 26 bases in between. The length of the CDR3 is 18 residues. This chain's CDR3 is CASSERIMGRGQSGEQYF. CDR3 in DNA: TGTGCCAGCAGTGAAAGGATAATGGGCAGGGGCCAATCCGGCGAGCAGTACTTC.

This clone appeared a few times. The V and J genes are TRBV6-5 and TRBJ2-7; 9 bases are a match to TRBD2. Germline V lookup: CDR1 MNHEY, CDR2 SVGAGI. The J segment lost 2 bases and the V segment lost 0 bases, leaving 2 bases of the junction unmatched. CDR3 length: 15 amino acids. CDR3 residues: CASSYSASGAYEQYF. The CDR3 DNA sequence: TGTGCCAGCAGTTACTCGGCTAGCGGGGCCTACGAGCAGTACTTC.

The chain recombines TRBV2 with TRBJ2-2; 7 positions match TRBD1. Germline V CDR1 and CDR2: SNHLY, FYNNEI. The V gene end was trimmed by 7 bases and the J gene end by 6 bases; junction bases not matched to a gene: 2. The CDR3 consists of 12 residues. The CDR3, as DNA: TGTGCCAGCAATAGGGGGCCCGGGGAGCTGTTTTTT. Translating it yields CASNRGPGELFF.

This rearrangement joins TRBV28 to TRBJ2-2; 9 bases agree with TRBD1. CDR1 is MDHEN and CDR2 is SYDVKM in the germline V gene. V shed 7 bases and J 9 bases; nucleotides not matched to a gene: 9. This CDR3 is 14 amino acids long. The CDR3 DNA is TGTGCCAGCACCCTTGGGGACAGGGATTGGGAGCTGTTTTTT. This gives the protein CASTLGDRDWELFF. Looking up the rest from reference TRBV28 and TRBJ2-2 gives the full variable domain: DVKVTQSSRYLVKRTGEKVFLECVQDMDHENMFWYRQDPGLGLRLIYFSYDVKMKEKGDIPEGYSVSREKKERFSLILESASTNQTSMYLCASTLGDRDWELFFGEGSRLTVL.

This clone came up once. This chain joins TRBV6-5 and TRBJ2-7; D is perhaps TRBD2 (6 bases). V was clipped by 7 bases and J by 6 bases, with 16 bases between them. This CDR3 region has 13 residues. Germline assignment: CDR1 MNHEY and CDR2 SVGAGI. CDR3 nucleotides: TGTGCCAGCACCCCCGGGGCAGCGGGCGAGCAGTACTTC. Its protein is CASTPGAAGEQYF.

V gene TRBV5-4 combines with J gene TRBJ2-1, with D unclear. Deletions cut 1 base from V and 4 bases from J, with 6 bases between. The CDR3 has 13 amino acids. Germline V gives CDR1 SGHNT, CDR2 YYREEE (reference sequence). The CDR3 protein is CASSLSGYNEQFF. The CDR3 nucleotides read TGTGCCAGCAGCTTGTCCGGGTACAATGAGCAGTTCTTC.

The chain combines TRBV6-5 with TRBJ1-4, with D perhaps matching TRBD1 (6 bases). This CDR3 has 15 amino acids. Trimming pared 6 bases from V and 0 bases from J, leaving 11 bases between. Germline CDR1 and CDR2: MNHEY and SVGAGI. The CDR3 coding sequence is TGTGCCAGCAGACAGGGCTTAGCAACTAATGAAAAACTGTTTTTT. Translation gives CASRQGLATNEKLFF.

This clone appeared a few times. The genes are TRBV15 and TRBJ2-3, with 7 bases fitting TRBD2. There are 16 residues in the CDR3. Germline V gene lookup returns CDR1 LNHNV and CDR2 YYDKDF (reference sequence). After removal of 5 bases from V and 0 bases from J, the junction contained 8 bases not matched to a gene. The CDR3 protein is CATSPGLGPSTDTQYF. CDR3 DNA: TGTGCCACCAGCCCTGGACTAGGCCCTAGCACAGATACGCAGTATTTT.

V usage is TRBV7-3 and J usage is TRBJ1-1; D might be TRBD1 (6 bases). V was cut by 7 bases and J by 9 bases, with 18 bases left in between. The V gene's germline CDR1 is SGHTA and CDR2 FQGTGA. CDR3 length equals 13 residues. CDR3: CASTQGHREQAFF. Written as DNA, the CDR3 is TGTGCCAGCACCCAGGGCCACAGGGAGCAAGCTTTCTTT.